This T cell receptor beta chain derives from a study of blood T cell repertoires in COVID-19 (dated by TCRdb to 2018 to 2020). Context from the whole study: Samples from collaborators originated in the United States, Italy and Spain and spanned both the acute and convalescent phases of COVID-19. The prospective study material was composed of cDNA or gDNA derived from T cells, B-cell-depleted T cells, or PBMCs. Deeply sampled blood TCRbeta repertoires from subjects exposed to, actively infected with, or recovered from COVID-19 were included in the dataset. The repertoires were released in a freely available public database intended as a resource for research on the immune response to SARS-CoV-2. Samples were obtained from the ongoing ImmuneRACE study (first 160 participants) and from 1,254 subjects provided by 6 global collaborators. A de-identified subject ID, COVID-19 status, age in years and sex were almost always included in the sample metadata. Where available, HLA class I and class II types were obtained from metadata supplied by the sample provider rather than from assay-based typing. The paper as a whole reports these results and caveats: How much clinical and demographic metadata was included differed by source and by participant, and the metadata was provided uncurated.

TCRbeta CDR3 regions were amplified from genomic DNA by means of the immunoSEQ Assay, a bias-controlled multiplex PCR. In the original analysis: The number of nucleated cells in each sample was estimated from the amplification of reference gene primers within the assay. To quantify the absolute abundance of each unique TCRbeta CDR3 rearrangement, sequence reads were collapsed and filtered. For each sample, productive Simpson clonality was calculated as the square root of Simpson's diversity index over productive rearrangements. Sourced from immuneACCESS, this table was stored by TCRdb with only in-frame sequences that have V and J called. A share of the clones is absent; for the studies checked, an unresolved V gene accounts for under half, and the remainder has no known explanation. V, J and clone size are taken as reported in that table, and D and trimming were inferred from the DNA itself. In all, the sample holds over 120,000 clones, and roughly 88% of those were seen once. The ten largest clonotypes hold more than 8.5% of the sample.

As to this clone: There is no known antigen for this receptor. The sample holds no much larger clone one base away, and base qualities are not on file.

The CDR3 numbers 13 residues from cysteine through phenylalanine. Only the CDR3 region is kept as DNA, spanning 39 bases read in frame from base 1. From a lookup of the germline V gene (reference sequence), CDR1 and CDR2 are SGHNT and YYREEE. Trimming removed 2 bases from V and 5 bases from J, leaving 10 bases between the germline ends. The collaborating institutions used their own protocols to collect whole blood in K2EDTA tubes. For TCRbeta analysis, collaborators shipped samples as frozen whole blood, isolated PBMCs, or DNA extracted from either of those sample types. This TCR was sampled from a man between 60 and 75 years old with active or convalescent COVID-19. The sequence links TRBV5-4 to TRBJ1-2; perhaps TRBD1 is the D gene, with 5 bases matching. The sequencing input was peripheral blood. At the DNA level, the sequence is TGTGCCAGCAGCTTCCCAGGGCGATATGGCTACACCTTC. Its protein product is CASSFPGRYGYTF.